This T cell receptor beta chain was identified during a study of brain T cells in children with intractable seizures. The sequenced cases were selected for having the highest brain T cell transcript signatures. Pre-surgery treatment included at least one anti-epileptic drug. Looked up from germline, CDR1 is MNHEY and CDR2 is SMNVEV (reference sequence). CDR3 length equals 14 residues. With 5 bases clipped from V and 7 bases from J, the junction kept 6 bases outside the gene matches. Data came from immunoSEQ multiplex PCR; TCRdb stores just in-frame clones and leaves some out. The table shows 62,000 or so clones, with approximately 95% occurring only once. As concerns this clone: Its antigen is currently unknown.

General observations from the study: Pre-surgery blood may have been undersampled, hiding some clones. Only CDR3 sequence similarity suggested viral specificity, without known HCMV serostatus.

V usage is TRBV27 and J usage is TRBJ2-2, with 8 bases that match TRBD2. The TCR sequence derives from a boy less than two years old with focal cortical dysplasia and intractable seizures. This material consisted of peripheral blood, taken at surgery. CDR3 in amino acids: CASSRAGVNGELFF. CDR3 bases: TGTGCCAGCAGTCGAGCGGGAGTAAACGGGGAGCTGTTTTTT.